The clone carrying this T cell receptor beta chain was detected a few times. The record originates from a study of blood T cells in healthy people across ages. The use of a sample-barcoded 5' primer and a J-beta primer mix characterized a second PCR of roughly 6 to 11 cycles. Tagging of each cDNA molecule was performed by a template-switch adaptor with 12 random nucleotides. From each sample, at least 2.5 million paired-end reads containing CDR3 were obtained. TCRdb reprocessed the 5' RACE reads with MiXCR, giving one entry per CDR3 protein. The sample has around 400,000 distinct CDR3 sequences, 45% to 60% seen once. The V end was cut by 0 bases, the J end by 9 bases, with 10 bases between. From germline, CDR1 is SGHDT and CDR2 YYEEEE. The CDR3 runs to 13 residues.

The chain couples TRBV5-6 to TRBJ2-4, with a weak D call TRBD2 (5 bases). Sequenced sample: blood. This sequence originates from a man aged 55 to 70 in good health. CDR3 bases: TGTGCCAGCAGCTTGGCGGCCGAGGGCATTCAGTACTTC. Residues: CASSLAAEGIQYF.